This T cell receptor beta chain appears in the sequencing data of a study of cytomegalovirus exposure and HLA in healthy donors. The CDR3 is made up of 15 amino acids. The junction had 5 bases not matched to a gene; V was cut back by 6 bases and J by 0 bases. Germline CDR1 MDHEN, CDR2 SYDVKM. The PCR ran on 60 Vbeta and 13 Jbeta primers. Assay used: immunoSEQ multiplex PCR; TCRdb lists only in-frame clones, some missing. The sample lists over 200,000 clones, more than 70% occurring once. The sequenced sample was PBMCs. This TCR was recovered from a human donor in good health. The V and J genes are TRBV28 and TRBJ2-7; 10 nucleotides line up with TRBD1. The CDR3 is CASRDRGPSSYEQYF. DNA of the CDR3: TGTGCCAGCAGAGACAGGGGGCCTTCCTCCTACGAGCAGTACTTC.